The rows below give T cell receptor beta chains drawn from one sample of a study of shared clonotypes between healthy human individuals. The method was immunoSEQ multiplex PCR; TCRdb's version includes in-frame clones alone and lacks a portion of them. The sample has about 2 million clones; approximately 94% are singletons. Sequencing used naive CD8+ T cells sorted from blood. Source of these receptors: a man aged 18 to 29 in good health. CDR3s include the opening cysteine and the closing phenylalanine or tryptophan. D genes are given only for firm matches. Clone size is given for some rows only: seen once, a few or many times, or a class if the clone is expanded.

>NA|TRBJ2-7|TRBV10-3|NA
CAISVQGEAYEQYF
TGTGCCATCAGTGTCCAGGGAGAGGCCTACGAGCAGTACTTC
>NA|TRBJ2-5|TRBV13|NA
CASSEEDDSAETQYF
TGTGCCAGCAGCGAGGAAGACGACAGCGCTGAGACCCAGTACTTC
>NA|TRBJ1-2|TRBV7-9|NA
CASSLVVWIPNYGYTF
TGTGCCAGCAGCTTAGTAGTGTGGATTCCTAACTATGGCTACACCTTC
>NA|TRBJ2-7|TRBV5-4|NA
CASSLQGSGYEQYF
TGTGCCAGCAGCCTACAGGGTTCTGGCTACGAGCAGTACTTC
>NA|TRBJ2-7|TRBV5-4|NA
CASSLTSYEQYF
TGTGCCAGCAGCTTGACCTCCTACGAGCAGTACTTC
>TRBD1|TRBJ2-5|TRBV5-1|NA
CASSSGQLALQETQYF
TGCGCCAGCAGCTCGGGACAGCTTGCCCTTCAAGAGACCCAGTACTTC
>NA|TRBJ1-6|TRBV4-1|once
CASSETGSPLHF
TGCGCCAGCAGTGAAACAGGCTCACCCCTCCACTTT
>TRBD1|TRBJ1-1|TRBV5-1|NA
CASSMVAGGEGTEAFF
TGCGCCAGCAGTATGGTGGCAGGGGGAGAAGGCACTGAAGCTTTCTTT
>NA|TRBJ1-2|TRBV5-5|NA
CASSRGYGYTF
TGTGCCAGCAGTAGGGGATATGGCTACACCTTC
>NA|TRBJ2-3|TRBV7-6|NA
CASSLGGGYTDTQYF
TGTGCCAGCAGCTTAGGGGGCGGCTACACAGATACGCAGTATTTT
>TRBD1|TRBJ1-5|TRBV5-3|NA
CARSSRTGTGERGNQPQHF
TGTGCCAGAAGCTCGCGGACCGGGACAGGGGAACGGGGCAATCAGCCCCAGCATTTT
>NA|TRBJ2-3|TRBV10-2|NA
CASSELSRTDTQYF
TGCGCCAGCAGTGAGTTGAGTCGCACAGATACGCAGTATTTT
>TRBD2|TRBJ2-1|TRBV29-1|NA
CSVEGLSSGGNSYNEQFF
TGCAGCGTTGAAGGGTTGTCTAGCGGGGGTAACTCCTACAATGAGCAGTTCTTC
>TRBD2|TRBJ2-7|TRBV6-5|NA
CASSYVGGPYEQYF
TGTGCCAGCAGTTACGTGGGAGGGCCATACGAGCAGTACTTC
>TRBD2|TRBJ2-7|TRBV19|once
CAASPAGGGYEQYF
TGTGCCGCCTCCCCAGCGGGAGGAGGATACGAGCAGTACTTC
>NA|TRBJ1-4|TRBV30|NA
CAWSEGWGSNEKLFF
TGTGCCTGGAGTGAAGGATGGGGAAGTAATGAAAAACTGTTTTTT
>NA|TRBJ1-6|TRBV9|NA
CASSVGSGNSPLHF
TGTGCCAGCAGCGTGGGTTCCGGAAATTCACCCCTCCACTTT
>TRBD1|TRBJ1-2|TRBV27|NA
CASSLTGTGGYGYTF
TGTGCCAGCAGTTTAACCGGGACAGGGGGCTATGGCTACACCTTC
>NA|TRBJ2-2|TRBV5-6|once
CASSAWEDDWELFF
TGTGCCAGCAGCGCCTGGGAGGACGACTGGGAGCTGTTTTTT
>NA|TRBJ2-7|TRBV29-1|NA
CSVEVRSYEQYF
TGCAGCGTTGAAGTTCGGTCCTACGAGCAGTACTTC
>TRBD2|TRBJ2-7|TRBV28|NA
CASSFAGETYEQYF
TGTGCCAGCAGTTTTGCGGGAGAAACCTACGAGCAGTACTTC
>TRBD1|TRBJ1-3|TRBV9|NA
CASSVGDRALGNTIYF
TGTGCCAGCAGCGTAGGGGACAGGGCCCTTGGAAACACCATATATTTT
>NA|TRBJ1-1|TRBV2|NA
CASTTGPNEAFF
TGTGCCAGCACGACAGGTCCGAATGAAGCTTTCTTT
>NA|TRBJ1-3|TRBV27|NA
CASSQEGVHSGNTIYF
TGTGCCAGCAGCCAGGAGGGGGTACACTCTGGAAACACCATATATTTT
>TRBD2|TRBJ2-5|TRBV2|NA
CANLDLLAGIPQETQYF
TGTGCCAACTTAGACCTTCTAGCGGGAATACCCCAAGAGACCCAGTACTTC
>NA|TRBJ1-1|TRBV9|NA
CASSFGGNTEAFF
TGTGCCAGCAGCTTCGGGGGTAACACTGAAGCTTTCTTT
>NA|TRBJ1-4|TRBV6-5|NA
CASSYSWLPNEKLFF
TGTGCCAGCAGTTACTCTTGGCTTCCTAATGAAAAACTGTTTTTT
>NA|TRBJ2-7|TRBV27|NA
CASSFGQSYEQYF
TGTGCCAGCAGTTTTGGGCAGTCCTACGAGCAGTACTTC
>TRBD1|TRBJ1-2|TRBV9|NA
CASSVGTGTNYGYTF
TGTGCCAGCAGCGTCGGGACAGGGACGAACTATGGCTACACCTTC
>NA|TRBJ2-3|TRBV19|NA
CASSIDLNGDTQYF
TGTGCCAGTAGTATAGACCTAAACGGGGATACGCAGTATTTT
>NA|TRBJ1-5|TRBV2|NA
CASSDGTPWSNQPQHF
TGTGCCAGCAGTGACGGCACCCCTTGGAGCAATCAGCCCCAGCATTTT
>NA|TRBJ1-6|TRBV4-3|NA
CASSQTVNPASPLHF
TGCGCCAGCAGCCAAACAGTCAATCCGGCTTCACCCCTCCACTTT
>NA|TRBJ2-7|TRBV7-8|NA
CASTSARPYEQYF
TGTGCCAGCACCTCAGCGAGACCCTACGAGCAGTACTTC
>NA|TRBJ1-1|TRBV6-1|NA
CASSDPDSNTEAFF
TGTGCCAGCAGTGACCCGGACAGTAACACTGAAGCTTTCTTT
>TRBD2|TRBJ2-2|TRBV18|NA
CASSPEPGLDDGELFF
TGTGCCAGCTCACCCGAGCCGGGACTAGATGACGGGGAGCTGTTTTTT
>NA|TRBJ1-5|TRBV30|NA
CAWSVGAGNSNQPQHF
TGTGCCTGGAGTGTAGGGGCAGGGAATAGCAATCAGCCCCAGCATTTT
>NA|TRBJ2-7|TRBV9|once
CASSAGSRVHEQYF
TGTGCCAGCAGTGCCGGGTCCAGGGTACACGAGCAGTACTTC
>NA|TRBJ2-7|TRBV28|NA
CASSIRGLESYEQYF
TGTGCCAGCAGTATTAGGGGACTTGAATCCTACGAGCAGTACTTC
>TRBD2|TRBJ2-1|TRBV9|NA
CASSPHPGLAGDEQFF
TGTGCCAGCAGCCCCCACCCGGGACTAGCGGGAGATGAGCAGTTCTTC
>NA|TRBJ2-3|TRBV4-3|NA
CASSQVPPGSEFTDTQYF
TGCGCCAGCAGCCAAGTCCCCCCCGGGTCGGAGTTTACGGATACGCAGTATTTT
>NA|TRBJ2-1|TRBV6-5|NA
CASSPRSGVYNEQFF
TGTGCCAGCAGTCCCCGCTCCGGGGTCTACAATGAGCAGTTCTTC
>TRBD2|TRBJ2-7|TRBV11-2|NA
CASSHTVAGGPNEQYF
TGTGCCAGCAGCCATACCGTAGCGGGAGGGCCCAACGAGCAGTACTTC
>TRBD2|TRBJ2-1|TRBV10-3|NA
CAISESASGGANEQFF
TGTGCCATCAGTGAGTCGGCTAGCGGGGGGGCCAATGAGCAGTTCTTC
>TRBD1|TRBJ2-1|TRBV5-4|once
CASSFGQGNEQFF
TGTGCCAGCAGCTTTGGACAGGGCAATGAGCAGTTCTTC
>NA|TRBJ2-7|TRBV4-2|NA
CASSQELGWGRGLYEQYF
TGTGCCAGCAGCCAAGAACTAGGTTGGGGGCGGGGGCTCTACGAGCAGTACTTC
>TRBD2|TRBJ2-7|TRBV13|once
CASSSGTSGEYEQYF
TGTGCCAGCAGCTCGGGGACTAGCGGGGAATACGAGCAGTACTTC
>NA|TRBJ1-3|TRBV4-1|NA
CASSQVGGNTIYF
TGCGCCAGCAGCCAAGTGGGAGGGAACACCATATATTTT
>TRBD2|TRBJ2-7|TRBV2|NA
CARGSGGLDPYEQYF
TGTGCCAGGGGTAGCGGGGGACTTGATCCCTACGAGCAGTACTTC
>NA|TRBJ1-3|TRBV11-2|once
CASSLRPRTERSGNTIYF
TGTGCCAGCAGCCTGAGACCTAGGACGGAGCGCTCTGGAAACACCATATATTTT
>NA|TRBJ2-3|TRBV4-1|once
CASSLALWGADTQYF
TGCGCCAGCAGCCTCGCTCTGTGGGGAGCGGATACGCAGTATTTT
>NA|TRBJ1-2|TRBV6-5|NA
CASSPYLRAGYTF
TGTGCCAGCAGCCCCTACCTGCGGGCTGGCTACACCTTC
>NA|TRBJ2-5|TRBV6-5|NA
CASSYTLEGLEETQYF
TGTGCCAGCAGTTACACGCTCGAAGGGCTAGAGGAGACCCAGTACTTC
>NA|TRBJ2-7|TRBV10-3|NA
CAIREDYEQYF
TGTGCCATCAGGGAAGACTACGAGCAGTACTTC
>TRBD2|TRBJ2-1|TRBV6-1|NA
CAAAGGVNEQFF
TGTGCCGCGGCGGGGGGAGTCAATGAGCAGTTCTTC
>TRBD1|TRBJ1-3|TRBV2|NA
CASSEHGTADRNTIYF
TGTGCCAGCAGTGAACATGGGACAGCCGATCGAAACACCATATATTTT
>NA|TRBJ2-3|TRBV27|NA
CASSLLPLNTDTQYF
TGTGCCAGCAGTTTACTCCCCCTAAACACAGATACGCAGTATTTT
>NA|TRBJ2-2|TRBV10-2|NA
CASRFPGTSEELFF
TGCGCCAGCAGATTTCCGGGAACCAGCGAGGAGCTGTTTTTT
>TRBD2|TRBJ2-7|TRBV5-5|NA
CASSLVAGVSYEQYF
TGTGCCAGCAGCCTCGTAGCGGGAGTCTCCTACGAGCAGTACTTC
>NA|TRBJ2-7|TRBV27|NA
CASSLGSGVSYEQYF
TGTGCCAGCAGTTTGGGGTCGGGGGTCTCCTACGAGCAGTACTTC
>NA|TRBJ2-7|TRBV2|NA
CASSVLGGSYEQYF
TGTGCCAGCAGTGTACTAGGAGGCTCCTACGAGCAGTACTTC